The 10 T cell receptor beta chains in this list originate from one sample, sequenced in a study of CD8 T cells in Susac syndrome. Random hexamers were used to reverse transcribe the RNA input (about 0.5 to 1 ug). TCRdb called the immunoSEQ multiplex PCR reads again in MiXCR, with one record for every CDR3 protein. The table lists more than 250,000 distinct CDR3 sequences, 92% of them singletons. The material sequenced was CD4+ T cells from PBMCs. Receptor source: a human donor with multiple sclerosis.

The gene calls are TRBV29-1 and TRBJ2-5; TRBD2 might be the D (6 bases). The germline V gene encodes CDR1 SQVTM and CDR2 ANQGSEA. The length of the CDR3 is 14 residues. The germline V and J ends were trimmed by 0 bases and 7 bases, with 15 bases remaining between them. The CDR3 here is CSVEDYGGTWTQYF. In DNA form, the CDR3 reads TGCAGCGTTGAAGATTATGGGGGGACTTGGACCCAGTACTTC. Using reference TRBV29-1 and TRBJ2-5 for the parts outside the CDR3, the full variable domain is SAVISQKPSRDICQRGTSLTIQCQVDSQVTMMFWYRQQPGQSLTLIATANQGSEATYESGFVIDKFPISRPNLTFSTLTVSNMSPEDSSIYLCSVEDYGGTWTQYFGPGTRLLVL.

In this sample, this clonotype turned up a few times. The chain carries TRBV30 and TRBJ2-1; TRBD1 aligns across 8 bases. Unmatched junction bases numbered 10, after V lost 5 bases and J lost 4 bases. The CDR3 sequence is 15 residues long. Germline values: CDR1 GTSNPN, CDR2 SVGIG (reference sequence). For the CDR3, the DNA is TGTGCCTGGGGCTCGAGGGACAGGACATACAATGAGCAGTTCTTC. Its translation is CAWGSRDRTYNEQFF.

The rearrangement joins TRBV18 to TRBJ1-1; D is undetermined. The CDR3 loop spans 16 amino acids. CDR1 is KGHSH, CDR2 LQKENI, per germline. Trimming took 0 bases from V and 4 from J, leaving 15 bases between them. The CDR3 DNA is TGTGCCAGCTCACCACCGGTGGCAGGCGAGGGCACTGAAGCTTTCTTT. Amino acid sequence: CASSPPVAGEGTEAFF.

The rearrangement uses TRBV28 and TRBJ1-6; 9 nucleotides line up with TRBD1. Germline V lookup: CDR1 MDHEN, CDR2 SYDVKM. This CDR3 has 15 residues. J lost 7 bases, V lost 7 bases, and 8 bases had no gene match. This CDR3 is CASMPPGTGNSPLHF. DNA of the CDR3: TGTGCCAGCATGCCCCCCGGGACAGGGAATTCACCCCTCCACTTT.

The V gene is TRBV11-2, the J gene TRBJ2-1, with 7 bases aligning to TRBD1. The CDR3 totals 15 residues. V shed 5 bases, J shed 1 base, and the junction held 5 bases outside the gene matches. Germline V CDR1 and CDR2: SGHAT, FQNNGV. The CDR3 coding sequence is TGTGCCAGCAGCCTACGACAGGGATCCTACAATGAGCAGTTCTTC. This translates into CASSLRQGSYNEQFF.

This chain joins TRBV7-6 and TRBJ2-2, with a weak D call TRBD2 (5 bases). CDR1 and CDR2 from the germline V gene are SGHVS and FNYEAQ. This CDR3 is 16 amino acids long. V was trimmed by 5 bases and J by 0 bases, leaving 13 bases between them. The CDR3 loop reads CASSPRTGTNTGELFF. Written as DNA, the CDR3 is TGTGCCAGCAGCCCTCGGACGGGAACGAACACCGGGGAGCTGTTTTTT.

CDR3: CASSQDPNSQPTTDTQYF. CDR3 coding DNA: TGTGCCAGCAGCCAAGATCCCAATTCCCAGCCCACCACAGATACGCAGTATTTT. The chain combines TRBV3-1 with TRBJ2-3; no reliable D call. V lost 0 bases and J 2 bases, leaving 18 bases between the germline ends. Per the germline V gene, CDR1 is LGHDT and CDR2 is YNNKEL (reference sequence). CDR3 length: 18 residues.

The chain links TRBV30 to TRBJ1-3; D unresolved. Trimming took off 4 bases at V and 4 bases at J, with 5 bases between the two ends. This CDR3 spans 11 amino acids. Germline loops: CDR1 GTSNPN, CDR2 SVGIG (reference sequence). CDR3 amino acids: CAWNTGNTIYF. For the CDR3, the DNA is TGTGCCTGGAACACGGGAAACACCATATATTTT.

This chain uses TRBV5-4 with TRBJ1-2; the match to TRBD1 covers 7 bases. Germline trimming cut 0 bases from V and 4 bases from J; bases unmatched to any gene: 9. CDR3 length equals 16 residues. Looked up from germline, CDR1 is SGHNT and CDR2 is YYREEE (reference sequence). The chain's CDR3 is CASSLGGRQGGYGYTF. In DNA, the CDR3 is TGTGCCAGCAGCTTGGGGGGACGACAGGGAGGCTATGGCTACACCTTC. Drawing the rest from reference TRBV5-4 and TRBJ1-2, the complete variable domain is ETGVTQSPTHLIKTRGQQVTLRCSSQSGHNTVSWYQQALGQGPQFIFQYYREEENGRGNFPPRFSGLQFPNYSSELNVNALELDDSALYLCASSLGGRQGGYGYTFGSGTRLTVV.

This chain uses TRBV7-3 with TRBJ1-1, with TRBD1 as a possible D gene (5 bases). The germline gives CDR1 SGHTA, CDR2 FQGTGA. The CDR3 loop spans 17 amino acids. Deletions cut 1 base from V and 0 bases from J, with 15 bases between. CDR3 sequence: CASSLKAPGGLNTEAFF. The CDR3 nucleotides read TGTGCCAGCAGCTTAAAAGCCCCTGGGGGTTTGAACACTGAAGCTTTCTTT.